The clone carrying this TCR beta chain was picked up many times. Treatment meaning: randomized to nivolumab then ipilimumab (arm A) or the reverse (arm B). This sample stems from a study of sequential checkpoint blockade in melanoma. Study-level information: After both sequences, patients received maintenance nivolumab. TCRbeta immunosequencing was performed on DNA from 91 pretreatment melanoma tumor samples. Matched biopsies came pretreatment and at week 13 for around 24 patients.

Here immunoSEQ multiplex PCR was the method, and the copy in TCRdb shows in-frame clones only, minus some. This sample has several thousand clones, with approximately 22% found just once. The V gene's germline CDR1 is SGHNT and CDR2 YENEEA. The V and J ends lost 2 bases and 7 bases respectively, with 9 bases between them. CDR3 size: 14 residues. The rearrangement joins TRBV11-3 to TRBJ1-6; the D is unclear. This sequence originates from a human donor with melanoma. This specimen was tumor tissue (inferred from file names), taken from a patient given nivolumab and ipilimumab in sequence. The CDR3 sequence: CASSLTSQNSPLHF. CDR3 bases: TGTGCCAGCAGCTTAACGTCCCAGAATTCACCCCTCCACTTT. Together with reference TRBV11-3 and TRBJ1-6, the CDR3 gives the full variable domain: EAGVVQSPRYKIIEKKQPVAFWCNPISGHNTLYWYLQNLGQGPELLIRYENEEAVDDSQLPKDRFSAERLKGVDSTLKIQPAELGDSAVYLCASSLTSQNSPLHFGNGTRLTVT.